This T cell receptor (beta chain) was identified during a study of glioma-infiltrating T cells. TCR alpha and beta CDR3 regions were amplified from RNA using iRepertoire nested multiplex PCR. A single record per CDR3 protein comes from TCRdb applying MiXCR to the multiplex PCR reads. Counted here are 95,000 to 150,000 distinct CDR3 sequences, 20% to 25% occurring once; the ten biggest clones make up around 15%. The CDR3 sequence is 15 residues long. V was pared by 3 bases and J by 2 bases, with 5 bases of the junction left unmatched. This clonotype has at least ten counts. Its cognate antigen is unknown. Study conclusions and caveats: Gliomas, especially low-grade, showed above-expected tissue-blood divergence; non-neoplastic patients showed below.

The rearrangement uses TRBV12-3 or TRBV12-4 and TRBJ2-7; 9 bases are a match to TRBD1. Sequenced: glioma tissue, nonneoplastic brain tissue, or PBMCs (not recorded which). The origin of this receptor is a human donor with low-grade glioma or glioblastoma, undergoing nonglioma brain surgery, or in good health (not recorded which). The CDR3 coding sequence is TGTGCCAGCAGTTTGACGGGGGACAGGGCCTACGAGCAGTACTTC. Protein sequence: CASSLTGDRAYEQYF.